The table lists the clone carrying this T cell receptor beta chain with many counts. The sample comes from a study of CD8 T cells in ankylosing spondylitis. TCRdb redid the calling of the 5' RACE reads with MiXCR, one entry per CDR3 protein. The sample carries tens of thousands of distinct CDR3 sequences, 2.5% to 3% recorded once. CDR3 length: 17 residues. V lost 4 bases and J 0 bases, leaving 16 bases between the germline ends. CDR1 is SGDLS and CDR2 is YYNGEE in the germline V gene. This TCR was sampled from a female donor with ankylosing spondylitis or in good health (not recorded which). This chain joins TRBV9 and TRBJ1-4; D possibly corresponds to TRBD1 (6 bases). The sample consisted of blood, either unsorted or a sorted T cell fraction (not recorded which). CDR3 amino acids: CASSRDLGGATNEKLFF. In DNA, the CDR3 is TGTGCCAGCAGCCGGGACTTAGGGGGTGCAACTAATGAAAAACTGTTTTTT. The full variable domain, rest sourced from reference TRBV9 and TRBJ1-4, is DSGVTQTPKHLITATGQRVTLRCSPRSGDLSVYWYQQSLDQGLQFLIQYYNGEERAKGNILERFSAQQFPDLHSELNLSSLELGDSALYFCASSRDLGGATNEKLFFGSGTQLSVL.